This TCR beta chain is drawn from a study of cytomegalovirus exposure and HLA in healthy donors. About the study: Among 398 genotyped donors, more than 65% fell in the Caucasian-associated ancestry cluster. Overall study results and limits: A prior analysis recorded that most TCR beta V segments were productive about 90% or about 30% of the time. Cytomegalovirus status was reportedly diagnosed by the classifier with high sensitivity and specificity.

This clone was seen once. The antigen remains undetermined. V was cut by 3 bases and J by 3 bases, with 15 bases left in between. This CDR3 spans 15 amino acids. The germline CDR1 and CDR2 sequences are KGHSH and LQKENI. The PCR ran on 60 Vbeta and 13 Jbeta primers. Profiled with immunoSEQ multiplex PCR; TCRdb holds only in-frame clones, not every one. The repertoire holds fewer than 150,000 clones, roughly 70% seen once, with 1.5% to 2% in the top ten. Input material: PBMCs. This TCR came from a human donor in good health. The V gene is TRBV18, the J gene TRBJ2-7, with D maybe TRBD1 (6 bases). The CDR3 DNA follows: TGTGCCAGCTCACCGCAGTTACAGGGTGGCTACGAGCAGTACTTC. This gives the protein CASSPQLQGGYEQYF.